This entry lists 22 T cell receptor beta chains sequenced from one sample in a study of T cell repertoires in cytomegalovirus infection. One entry per CDR3 protein, called by TCRdb with MiXCR from the reads. This sample has 200,000 or so distinct CDR3 sequences, with about 21% found just once. The sample was PBMCs. All receptors derive from a human donor in good health (CMV status not recorded). Some clones in this sample may be carry-over from other donors' samples.

This rearrangement joins TRBV27 to TRBJ2-7; TRBD2 agrees at 14 bases. The CDR3 is 16 residues long. Looked up from germline, CDR1 is MNHEY and CDR2 is SMNVEV (reference sequence). The junction had 6 bases not matched to a gene; V was cut back by 6 bases and J by 2 bases. The CDR3 DNA reads as TGTGCCAGCAGACGACTAGCGGGAGGGCCTCCCTACGAGCAGTACTTC. Its protein product is CASRRLAGGPPYEQYF.

At least ten counts were recorded for this clonotype. V gene TRBV7-2 combines with J gene TRBJ2-3, with D tentatively TRBD2 (5 bases). There are 15 residues in the CDR3. V was shortened by 7 bases and J by 4 bases, with 18 bases between the two germline ends. Looked up from germline, CDR1 is SGHTA and CDR2 is FQGNSA. The CDR3 spells CASTLSGGRPDTQYF. Here the CDR3 DNA reads TGTGCCAGCACCCTCTCTGGCGGGCGGCCAGATACGCAGTATTTT.

This chain links TRBV6-2 or TRBV6-3 with TRBJ2-1; the D is unclear. Trimming left V 4 bases short and J 3 bases short, with 10 bases between. The CDR3 is made up of 14 amino acids. In germline, CDR1 is MNHEY, CDR2 SVGEGT. CDR3 loop: CASSSAGLYNEQFF. CDR3 bases: TGTGCCAGCAGTTCGGCTGGCCTCTACAATGAGCAGTTCTTC.

This clonotype was detected only a few times. The CDR3 here is CASSLAGFTEAFF. For the CDR3, the DNA is TGCGCCAGCAGCTTGGCGGGGTTCACTGAAGCTTTCTTT. The gene calls are TRBV5-1 and TRBJ1-1; no clear D gene. Trimming stripped 0 bases from V and 4 bases from J, with 7 bases between. Germline V lookup: CDR1 SGHRS, CDR2 YFSETQ. The length of the CDR3 is 13 residues.

V and J are TRBV18 and TRBJ2-3, with D unclear. Germline values: CDR1 KGHSH, CDR2 LQKENI. This CDR3 has 14 residues. V lost 0 bases, J lost 6 bases, and 10 bases lay in between. For the CDR3, the DNA is TGTGCCAGCTCACCACCGTCCCGGACCGATACGCAGTATTTT. Amino acids: CASSPPSRTDTQYF.

The rearrangement uses TRBV2 and TRBJ1-6; D is perhaps TRBD1 (5 bases). This CDR3 is 13 amino acids long. V was clipped by 5 bases and J by 9 bases, with 11 bases between them. Germline V gene data show CDR1 as SNHLY and CDR2 as FYNNEI. The CDR3 DNA sequence: TGTGCCAGCAGTAGAGGGGTGGCTTCACCCCTCCACTTT. It encodes CASSRGVASPLHF.

This clonotype was observed a few times. The V and J genes are TRBV7-3 and TRBJ1-2, with D possibly TRBD1 on 5 matching bases. The CDR3 runs to 14 residues. Trimming pared 5 bases from V and 10 bases from J, leaving 20 bases between. Per germline, CDR1 SGHTA and CDR2 FQGTGA. The CDR3 loop is CASSRGDGLGNYTF. In DNA form, the CDR3 reads TGTGCCAGCAGCCGGGGGGATGGCCTGGGAAACTACACCTTC.

This clonotype was found a few times. The chain carries TRBV5-1 and TRBJ1-5; D is uncertain. Deletions cut 4 bases from V and 1 base from J, with 12 bases between. This CDR3 comprises 15 residues. Germline CDR1 is SGHRS and CDR2 is YFSETQ. The CDR3 sequence: CASSEVPDSNQPQHF. The CDR3 DNA reads TGCGCCAGCAGCGAAGTCCCCGACAGCAATCAGCCCCAGCATTTT.

This clonotype appeared many times. The chain links TRBV6-1 to TRBJ2-7; TRBD1 matches at 9 bases. CDR1 and CDR2 (germline): MNHNS, SASEGT. This CDR3 contains 18 residues. V lost 6 bases and J lost 7; bases outside the gene matches: 22. The CDR3 sequence: CASSSRSNRGLGSHEQYF. DNA of the CDR3: TGTGCCAGCAGCTCTAGGAGTAACAGGGGGCTGGGATCTCATGAGCAGTACTTC.

J is TRBJ2-1 and V is TRBV9; D possibly corresponds to TRBD2 (5 bases). The CDR3 is made up of 15 amino acids. Per the germline V gene, CDR1 is SGDLS and CDR2 is YYNGEE. The germline V and J ends were trimmed by 0 bases and 3 bases, with 10 bases remaining between them. The CDR3 DNA sequence: TGTGCCAGCAGCGTAGGCCTAGCCGGCTACAATGAGCAGTTCTTC. It specifies CASSVGLAGYNEQFF.

This clonotype was observed a few times. J is TRBJ2-3 and V is TRBV6-8; TRBD1 matches at 8 bases. Germline CDR1 is MNHGY and CDR2 is SAAAGT. V dropped 4 bases and J dropped 1; count of bases not matched to a gene: 13. This CDR3 region has 18 residues. The CDR3 loop reads CASSSRRSRTGRTDTQYF. The CDR3, as DNA: TGTGCCAGCAGTTCTCGTAGAAGCCGGACAGGGCGCACAGATACGCAGTATTTT.

This clonotype was recorded many times. The chain carries TRBV7-3 and TRBJ2-2; D might be TRBD2 (5 bases). The CDR3 extends over 13 amino acids. CDR1 and CDR2 (germline): SGHTA, FQGTGA. V was cut by 5 bases and J by 4 bases, with 8 bases left in between. CDR3 amino acids: CASSIGSTGELFF. The CDR3 DNA reads as TGTGCCAGCAGCATAGGGAGCACCGGGGAGCTGTTTTTT.

The chain joins TRBV27 to TRBJ2-5, with no clear D. V was pared by 5 bases and J by 4 bases, with 23 bases between. Per the germline V gene, CDR1 is MNHEY and CDR2 is SMNVEV (reference sequence). CDR3 length: 17 amino acids. The CDR3 sequence: CASSPFRGSSVGETQYF. The CDR3 DNA is TGTGCCAGCAGTCCTTTTCGTGGGTCCTCGGTCGGAGAGACCCAGTACTTC.

The chain recombines TRBV5-1 with TRBJ1-4; D remains unclear. CDR3 length: 14 amino acids. Trimming took 0 bases from V and 4 from J, leaving 7 bases between them. Germline CDR1 is SGHRS and CDR2 is YFSETQ. In DNA form, the CDR3 reads TGCGCCAGCAGCTTGGGCGGCAGTAATGAAAAACTGTTTTTT. Its protein product is CASSLGGSNEKLFF. Full variable domain (missing parts from reference TRBV5-1 and TRBJ1-4): KAGVTQTPRYLIKTRGQQVTLSCSPISGHRSVSWYQQTPGQGLQFLFEYFSETQRNKGNFPGRFSGRQFSNSRSEMNVSTLELGDSALYLCASSLGGSNEKLFFGSGTQLSVL.

The table lists this clonotype with a few counts. This chain links TRBV7-9 with TRBJ2-5, with 12 bases aligning to TRBD2. Germline V gene data show CDR1 as SEHNR and CDR2 as FQNEAQ (reference sequence). Trimming took 5 bases from V and 3 from J; bases not matched to a gene: 10. The CDR3 has 17 residues. CDR3 bases: TGTGCCAGCAGCCCCAAGACTAGCGGGGGAGATAAAGAGACCCAGTACTTC. Protein: CASSPKTSGGDKETQYF.

CDR3 region: CASSILGWNTGELFF. The CDR3 coding sequence is TGTGCCAGTAGTATACTAGGCTGGAACACCGGGGAGCTGTTTTTT. The chain couples TRBV19 to TRBJ2-2, with D unclear. The CDR3 runs 15 residues. Per the germline V gene, CDR1 is LNHDA and CDR2 is SQIVND (reference sequence). The V and J ends lost 2 bases and 1 base respectively, with 8 bases between them. Supplemented by reference TRBV19 and TRBJ2-2, the full variable domain reads DGGITQSPKYLFRKEGQNVTLSCEQNLNHDAMYWYRQDPGQGLRLIYYSQIVNDFQKGDIAEGYSVSREKKESFPLTVTSAQKNPTAFYLCASSILGWNTGELFFGEGSRLTVL.

The chain employs TRBV28 and TRBJ2-5; D remains unclear. The CDR3 has 11 amino acids. Trimming removed 3 bases from V and 4 bases from J, with 3 bases in between. Per germline, CDR1 MDHEN and CDR2 SYDVKM. The CDR3 here is CASSFAETQYF. Here the CDR3 DNA reads TGTGCCAGCAGTTTCGCAGAGACCCAGTACTTC.

In its sample, this clonotype was seen many times. The CDR3 bases are TGTGCTAGTGAACAACAGGGGGGTACTGAAGCTTTCTTT. This translates into CASEQQGGTEAFF. J is TRBJ1-1 and V is TRBV12-5; 8 nucleotides agree with TRBD1. Germline V gene lookup returns CDR1 LGHNT and CDR2 FRNRAP. Trimming took 7 bases from V and 5 from J; bases not matched to a gene: 6. The CDR3 is 13 amino acids.

The table lists this clonotype with many counts. J is TRBJ2-5 and V is TRBV7-8; D is undetermined. Trimming shortened V by 3 bases and J by 4 bases, and 9 bases separated the two germline ends. From germline, CDR1 is SGHVS and CDR2 FQNEAQ. This CDR3 region has 13 residues. The CDR3 DNA reads as TGTGCCAGCAGCTTCCTGGCGTCAGAGACCCAGTACTTC. This codes for CASSFLASETQYF.

This clonotype was seen a handful of times. The V gene is TRBV5-1, the J gene TRBJ2-7, with 8 positions matching TRBD1. This CDR3 is built from 14 residues. Trimming removed 0 bases from V and 4 bases from J; junction bases left unmatched: 3. Germline values: CDR1 SGHRS, CDR2 YFSETQ. CDR3 loop: CASSLAGGRYEQYF. CDR3 nucleotide sequence: TGCGCCAGCAGCTTGGCAGGGGGCAGGTACGAGCAGTACTTC.

The chain has TRBV6-6 and TRBJ1-1; 11 nucleotides agree with TRBD1. Germline lookup yields CDR1 MNHNY and CDR2 SVGAGI (reference sequence). CDR3 size: 19 residues. Germline trimming cut 2 bases from V and 4 bases from J; bases unmatched to any gene: 15. This CDR3 is CASSYRTVDRGLSSTEAFF. The CDR3 bases are TGTGCCAGCAGTTACCGGACCGTGGACAGGGGGCTAAGTAGCACTGAAGCTTTCTTT.

This sequence joins TRBV2 and TRBJ2-3; 11 bases are shared with TRBD2. Germline V gives CDR1 SNHLY, CDR2 FYNNEI. Trimming cost V 6 bases and J 3 bases; bases outside gene matches: 5. The length of the CDR3 is 15 residues. The CDR3 reads CASRRTSGPTDTQYF. The CDR3 DNA reads TGTGCCAGCAGAAGGACTAGCGGGCCAACAGATACGCAGTATTTT.